Shown below are 27 T cell receptor beta chains from a single sample sequenced in a study of Ad26.COV2.S vaccination and SARS-CoV-2 variants. Documented treatment: 15 to 20 received Ad26.COV2.S at low or high dose, single or two shots; 5 received placebo; per-sample allocation not given. It was on day 63 after the first vaccine or placebo injection that samples were taken. TCRdb's table, derived via immunoSEQ multiplex PCR, lists solely in-frame clones and lacks some. The sample gives 240,000 or so clones, over 75% of which show up once; around 10% is in the top ten. Sequencing used peripheral blood, obtained in a trial of Ad26.COV2.S vaccine versus placebo. These receptors all stem from a person aged 18-65 years who received the Ad26.COV2.S COVID-19 vaccine or a placebo.

CDR3 in amino acids: CASSRDRAAGANVLTF. Here the CDR3 DNA reads TGTGCCAGCAGCCGGGACAGGGCAGCTGGGGCCAACGTCCTGACTTTC. The V and J genes are TRBV7-2 and TRBJ2-6, with 9 positions matching TRBD1. The junction had 4 bases not matched to a gene; V was cut back by 5 bases and J by 2 bases. Germline CDR1 and CDR2: SGHTA and FQGNSA. The CDR3 consists of 16 residues.

The rearrangement links TRBV5-6 to TRBJ2-1; D unresolved. Per germline, CDR1 SGHDT and CDR2 YYEEEE. CDR3 size: 15 residues. Trimming cost V 3 bases and J 6 bases, with 16 bases left between them. This CDR3 is CASSSLVEAGNEQFF. CDR3 DNA: TGTGCCAGCAGCTCCCTCGTTGAGGCAGGCAATGAGCAGTTCTTC.

About this clone: Other DNA sequences in the same sample also yield this CDR3. The J gene is TRBJ2-7, the V gene TRBV12-3 or TRBV12-4; D is perhaps TRBD1 (6 bases). The CDR3 contains 13 residues. Trimming pared 5 bases from V and 0 bases from J, leaving 8 bases between. This chain's CDR3 is CASSRDTSYEQYF. The CDR3 DNA follows: TGTGCCAGCAGTCGGGACACCTCCTACGAGCAGTACTTC.

The chain has TRBV2 and TRBJ1-6; 7 nucleotides align to TRBD1. The CDR3 spans 17 residues. Per the germline V gene, CDR1 is SNHLY and CDR2 is FYNNEI. After removal of 6 bases from V and 0 bases from J, the junction contained 8 bases not matched to a gene. The DNA of the CDR3 is TGTGCCAGCAGCGAGGGGGCAGGGAGCTCCTATAATTCACCCCTCCACTTT. It translates to CASSEGAGSSYNSPLHF.

This chain joins TRBV7-9 and TRBJ1-1; D is ambiguous. This CDR3 spans 14 amino acids. Germline V gives CDR1 SEHNR, CDR2 FQNEAQ (reference sequence). The V and J ends lost 1 base and 1 base respectively, with 7 bases between them. In DNA, the CDR3 is TGTGCCAGCAGCTTAGTAGGGCCGAACACTGAAGCTTTCTTT. It is translated as CASSLVGPNTEAFF. Combining the CDR3 with reference TRBV7-9 and TRBJ1-1 gives the whole variable domain DTGVSQNPRHKITKRGQNVTFRCDPISEHNRLYWYRQTLGQGPEFLTYFQNEAQLEKSRLLSDRFSAERPKGSFSTLEIQRTEQGDSAMYLCASSLVGPNTEAFFGQGTRLTVV.

This clone was seen a few times. The chain links TRBV19 to TRBJ2-7; 12 bases agree with TRBD2. J gave up 3 bases and V 6 bases, and 3 bases lay outside the gene matches. The CDR3 length is 14 residues. Germline loops: CDR1 LNHDA, CDR2 SQIVND (reference sequence). In nucleotides, the CDR3 is TGTGCCAGTAGGCGACTAGCGGGGGACTACGAGCAGTACTTC. It encodes CASRRLAGDYEQYF.

This chain connects TRBV9 to TRBJ2-1, with no clear D. V lost 4 bases to trimming and J lost 10 bases, with 18 bases between them. Germline values: CDR1 SGDLS, CDR2 YYNGEE. The CDR3 is made up of 14 amino acids. CDR3 in amino acids: CASSPETELGEQFF. The CDR3 coding sequence is TGTGCCAGCAGCCCCGAGACTGAGCTCGGGGAGCAGTTCTTC.

This clone was counted between two and nine times. The chain couples TRBV4-2 to TRBJ2-2; 9 positions match TRBD2. The J segment lost 1 base and the V segment lost 2 bases, leaving 2 bases of the junction unmatched. This CDR3 region has 16 residues. Germline V gives CDR1 LGHNA, CDR2 YNFKEQ. The CDR3 spells CASSQLLAGNTGELFF. CDR3 DNA: TGTGCCAGCAGCCAACTACTAGCGGGGAACACCGGGGAGCTGTTTTTT.

The chain combines TRBV29-1 with TRBJ2-3, with TRBD2 identical over 7 bases. This CDR3 has 14 amino acids. The germline gives CDR1 SQVTM, CDR2 ANQGSEA. The ends lost 5 bases at V and 2 bases at J; junction bases unmatched: 7. The CDR3 spells CSVKRDHITDTQYF. The CDR3 DNA follows: TGCAGCGTTAAGCGGGACCATATCACAGATACGCAGTATTTT.

This chain joins TRBV5-4 and TRBJ1-6; 10 bases are shared with TRBD1. The CDR3 length is 16 residues. Germline-derived CDR1 and CDR2 are SGHNT and YYREEE (reference sequence). Trimming took 3 bases from V and 8 from J; bases not matched to a gene: 8. The CDR3 DNA reads TGTGCCAGCAGCTCAAAGACAGGGGGCGCATATTCACCCCTCCACTTT. Its translation: CASSSKTGGAYSPLHF. Complete variable domain (other parts from reference TRBV5-4 and TRBJ1-6): ETGVTQSPTHLIKTRGQQVTLRCSSQSGHNTVSWYQQALGQGPQFIFQYYREEENGRGNFPPRFSGLQFPNYSSELNVNALELDDSALYLCASSSKTGGAYSPLHFGNGTRLTVT.

J is TRBJ1-1 and V is TRBV5-4; D gene unclear. The ends were cut back, 5 bases at V and 1 base at J, with 12 bases in the middle. Germline loops: CDR1 SGHNT, CDR2 YYREEE (reference sequence). The CDR3 covers 14 residues. The CDR3 DNA follows: TGTGCCAGCAGGTACGAGTCGGGGAACACTGAAGCTTTCTTT. It is translated as CASRYESGNTEAFF.

Regarding this clone: Other DNA sequences in this sample translate to the same CDR3. The chain is built from TRBV7-9 and TRBJ1-5; D remains unclear. Germline V CDR1 and CDR2: SEHNR, FQNEAQ (reference sequence). The CDR3 has 14 amino acids. The V and J ends lost 3 bases and 4 bases respectively, with 10 bases between them. CDR3 protein: CASSLGGGNQPQHF. DNA for the CDR3: TGTGCCAGCAGCTTGGGAGGAGGGAATCAGCCCCAGCATTTT.

J is TRBJ1-2 and V is TRBV18; TRBD1 is a possible D gene (6 bases). The CDR3 is 14 residues long. V lost 3 bases and J 2 bases, leaving 10 bases between the germline ends. Germline-derived CDR1 and CDR2 are KGHSH and LQKENI. CDR3: CASSPLDRNYGYTF. DNA of the CDR3: TGTGCCAGCTCACCCCTGGACAGAAACTATGGCTACACCTTC.

The chain has TRBV18 and TRBJ2-7; 9 bases are shared with TRBD2. V trimming: 0 bases; J trimming: 4 bases; junction bases outside the gene matches: 13. This CDR3 is 18 amino acids long. Germline CDR1 KGHSH, CDR2 LQKENI. CDR3 in DNA: TGTGCCAGCTCACCACCCGCGGGGCTAGCGGGAAATAGGTACGAGCAGTACTTC. Translated, it gives CASSPPAGLAGNRYEQYF.

This clone occurred many times. V usage is TRBV4-3 and J usage is TRBJ2-2; 12 positions agree with TRBD2. Germline assignment: CDR1 LGHNA and CDR2 YSLEER. J was trimmed by 4 bases and V by 1 base; bases with no gene match: 4. The CDR3 is 17 residues long. The CDR3 bases are TGCGCCAGCAGCCAAGGACTAGCGGGGGTTATCACCGGGGAGCTGTTTTTT. As protein: CASSQGLAGVITGELFF.

V and J are TRBV16 and TRBJ2-7; D not resolved. The CDR3 covers 14 residues. Germline V gene sequence: CDR1 KGHSY, CDR2 FQNENV. V was cut by 3 bases and J by 2 bases, with 11 bases left in between. The CDR3 protein is CASSHWLTPYEQYF. In DNA form, the CDR3 reads TGTGCCAGCAGCCATTGGCTTACCCCCTACGAGCAGTACTTC.

V is TRBV19 and J is TRBJ1-2, with D maybe TRBD1 (5 bases). Germline V gene lookup returns CDR1 LNHDA and CDR2 SQIVND (reference sequence). Deletions cut 9 bases from V and 4 bases from J, with 24 bases between. The CDR3 extends over 16 amino acids. CDR3 sequence: CASAPGLTSGGYGYTF. CDR3 nucleotides: TGTGCCAGCGCCCCGGGACTAACAAGTGGTGGCTATGGCTACACCTTC. Together with reference TRBV19 and TRBJ1-2, the CDR3 gives the full variable domain: DGGITQSPKYLFRKEGQNVTLSCEQNLNHDAMYWYRQDPGQGLRLIYYSQIVNDFQKGDIAEGYSVSREKKESFPLTVTSAQKNPTAFYLCASAPGLTSGGYGYTFGSGTRLTVV.

J is TRBJ1-1 and V is TRBV4-3; no reliable D call. The CDR3 consists of 14 residues. Germline V gene data show CDR1 as LGHNA and CDR2 as YSLEER. V was shortened by 4 bases and J by 4 bases, with 13 bases between the two germline ends. The CDR3 spells CASSLRLLGTEAFF. In DNA, the CDR3 is TGCGCCAGCAGCCTCAGGCTATTGGGCACTGAAGCTTTCTTT.

The table lists this clone with a count of one. The chain links TRBV4-2 to TRBJ2-3; D possibly matches TRBD1 or TRBD2 (6 bases each). The germline gives CDR1 LGHNA, CDR2 YNFKEQ. The ends were cut back, 1 base at V and 1 base at J, with 12 bases in the middle. The CDR3 sequence is 16 residues long. CDR3 protein: CASSQGGGMRTDTQYF. The CDR3 DNA reads TGTGCCAGCAGCCAAGGAGGGGGGATGCGCACAGATACGCAGTATTTT.

The CDR3 DNA follows: TGTGCCAGCAGCCACGGACGGCTATTTTACAATGAGCAGTTCTTC. Its protein is CASSHGRLFYNEQFF. V and J are TRBV3-1 (or the pseudogene TRBV3-2) and TRBJ2-1; unclear D gene. The CDR3 length is 15 residues. The germline V gene has CDR1 LGHDT and CDR2 YNNKEL (reference sequence). The V and J ends lost 3 bases and 4 bases respectively, with 13 bases between them.

This sequence joins TRBV4-3 and TRBJ2-7; D possibly uses TRBD1 or TRBD2 (5 bases each). Between the trimmed V and J ends, which lost 4 bases and 1 base, there was a span of 11 bases. CDR1 and CDR2 (germline): LGHNA, YSLEER. This CDR3 has 14 amino acids. Here the CDR3 DNA reads TGCGCCAGCAGCCTGGGACCCGATTCCTACGAGCAGTACTTC. Translated: CASSLGPDSYEQYF.

This clone was found a few times. This chain joins TRBV5-1 and TRBJ2-2; D possibly matches TRBD1 or TRBD2 (5 bases each). Germline loops: CDR1 SGHRS, CDR2 YFSETQ. CDR3 length: 16 amino acids. The germline V and J ends were trimmed by 0 bases and 6 bases, with 15 bases remaining between them. Written as DNA, the CDR3 is TGCGCCAGCAGCTTGGAGAGGGGAGTTCTCGCCGGGGAGCTGTTTTTT. The encoded protein is CASSLERGVLAGELFF.

For the CDR3, the DNA is TGTGCCAGCAGCTTATCAGGGAGGGTTGGCTACACCTTC. Protein: CASSLSGRVGYTF. The chain is built from TRBV11-3 and TRBJ1-2, with a possible D match to TRBD1 (5 bases). The CDR3 consists of 13 residues. V gave up 2 bases and J gave up 7 bases, with 11 bases separating them. CDR1 is SGHNT and CDR2 is YENEEA in the germline V gene. Looking up the rest from reference TRBV11-3 and TRBJ1-2 gives the full variable domain: EAGVVQSPRYKIIEKKQPVAFWCNPISGHNTLYWYLQNLGQGPELLIRYENEEAVDDSQLPKDRFSAERLKGVDSTLKIQPAELGDSAVYLCASSLSGRVGYTFGSGTRLTVV.

A single count supports this clone. J is TRBJ2-7 and V is TRBV7-2, with TRBD1 as a possible D gene (5 bases). The CDR3 loop spans 12 amino acids. Germline V lookup: CDR1 SGHTA, CDR2 FQGNSA. V gave up 5 bases and J gave up 7 bases, with 12 bases separating them. CDR3 DNA: TGTGCCAGCAGCCGTTTCCGACAGGAGCAGTACTTC. It encodes CASSRFRQEQYF. Looking up the rest from reference TRBV7-2 and TRBJ2-7 gives the full variable domain: GAGVSQSPSNKVTEKGKDVELRCDPISGHTALYWYRQSLGQGLEFLIYFQGNSAPDKSGLPSDRFSAERTGGSVSTLTIQRTQQEDSAVYLCASSRFRQEQYFGPGTRLTVT.

The chain couples TRBV11-3 to TRBJ2-3; D ambiguous. V was clipped by 5 bases and J by 2 bases, with 8 bases between them. Germline V CDR1 and CDR2: SGHNT, YENEEA. This CDR3 region has 13 residues. The CDR3 reads CASSQEHTDTQYF. In nucleotides, the CDR3 is TGTGCCAGCAGCCAAGAGCACACAGATACGCAGTATTTT. Full variable domain (outside the CDR3, taken from reference TRBV11-3 and TRBJ2-3): EAGVVQSPRYKIIEKKQPVAFWCNPISGHNTLYWYLQNLGQGPELLIRYENEEAVDDSQLPKDRFSAERLKGVDSTLKIQPAELGDSAVYLCASSQEHTDTQYFGPGTRLTVL.

The genes are TRBV6-5 and TRBJ1-1; a weak D match, TRBD1 (6 bases). V was trimmed by 6 bases and J by 4 bases, leaving 12 bases between them. Germline values: CDR1 MNHEY, CDR2 SVGAGI. There are 13 residues in the CDR3. CDR3 DNA sequence: TGTGCCAGCAGCCTTAGGGGGACCACTGAAGCTTTCTTT. It specifies CASSLRGTTEAFF.

This chain uses TRBV4-1 with TRBJ1-4; D is ambiguous. The length of the CDR3 is 17 residues. Germline V CDR1 and CDR2: MGHRA, YSYEKL. The germline V and J ends were trimmed by 3 bases and 4 bases, with 18 bases remaining between them. The CDR3 protein is CASSQTIGQTVNEKLFF. The CDR3 DNA reads TGCGCCAGCAGCCAGACTATCGGCCAGACCGTTAATGAAAAACTGTTTTTT.